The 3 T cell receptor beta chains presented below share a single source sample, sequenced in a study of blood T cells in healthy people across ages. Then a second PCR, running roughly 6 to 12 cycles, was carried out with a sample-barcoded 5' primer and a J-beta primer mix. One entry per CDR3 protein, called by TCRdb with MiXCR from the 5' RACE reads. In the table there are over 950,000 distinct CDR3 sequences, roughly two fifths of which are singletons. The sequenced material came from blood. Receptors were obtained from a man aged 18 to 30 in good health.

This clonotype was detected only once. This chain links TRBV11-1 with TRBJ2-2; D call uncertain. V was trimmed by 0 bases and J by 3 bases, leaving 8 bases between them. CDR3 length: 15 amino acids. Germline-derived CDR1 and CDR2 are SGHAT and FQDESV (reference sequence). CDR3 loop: CASSLAGHYTGELFF. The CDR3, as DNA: TGTGCCAGCAGCTTAGCCGGGCACTACACCGGGGAGCTGTTTTTT. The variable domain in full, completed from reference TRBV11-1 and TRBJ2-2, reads EAEVAQSPRYKITEKSQAVAFWCDPISGHATLYWYRQILGQGPELLVQFQDESVVDDSQLPKDRFSAERLKGVDSTLKIQPAELGDSAMYLCASSLAGHYTGELFFGEGSRLTVL.

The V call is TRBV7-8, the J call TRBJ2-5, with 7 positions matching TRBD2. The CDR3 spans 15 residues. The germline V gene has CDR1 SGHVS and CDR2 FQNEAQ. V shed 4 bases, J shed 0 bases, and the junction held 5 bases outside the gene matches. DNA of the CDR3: TGTGCCAGCAGCTATCCCGGGACTAACCAAGAGACCCAGTACTTC. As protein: CASSYPGTNQETQYF.

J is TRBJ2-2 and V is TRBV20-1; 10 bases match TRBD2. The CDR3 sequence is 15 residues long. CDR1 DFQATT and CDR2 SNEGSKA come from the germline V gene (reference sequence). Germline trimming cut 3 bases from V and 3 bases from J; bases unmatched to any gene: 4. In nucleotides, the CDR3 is TGCAGTGCTAGTAACAGCGGGAGGGACACCGGGGAGCTGTTTTTT. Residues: CSASNSGRDTGELFF.